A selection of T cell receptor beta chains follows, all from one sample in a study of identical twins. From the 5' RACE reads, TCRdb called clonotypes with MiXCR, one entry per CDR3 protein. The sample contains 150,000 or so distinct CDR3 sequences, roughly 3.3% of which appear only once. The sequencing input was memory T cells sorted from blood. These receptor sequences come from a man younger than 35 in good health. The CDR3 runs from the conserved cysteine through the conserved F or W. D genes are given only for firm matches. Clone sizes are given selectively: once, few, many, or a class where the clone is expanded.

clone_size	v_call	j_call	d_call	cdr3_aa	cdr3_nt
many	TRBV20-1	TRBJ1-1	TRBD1	CSAGTGISEAFF	TGCAGTGCAGGGACAGGTATATCTGAAGCTTTCTTT
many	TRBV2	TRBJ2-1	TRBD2	CASSELAGVDEQFF	TGTGCCAGCAGTGAACTAGCGGGAGTTGATGAGCAGTTCTTC
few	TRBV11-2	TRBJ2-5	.	CASSLEYREETQYF	TGTGCCAGCAGCTTAGAGTACAGGGAAGAGACCCAGTACTTC
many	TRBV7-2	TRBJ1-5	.	CASSLAGGAQPQHF	TGTGCCAGCAGCTTAGCGGGGGGGGCTCAGCCCCAGCATTTT
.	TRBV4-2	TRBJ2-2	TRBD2	CASSQVSLAGSNTGELFF	TGTGCCAGCAGCCAAGTAAGCCTAGCGGGATCGAACACCGGGGAGCTGTTTTTT
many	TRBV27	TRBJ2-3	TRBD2	CASAEGLAAYTDTQYF	TGTGCCAGCGCTGAGGGACTAGCGGCCTACACAGATACGCAGTATTTT
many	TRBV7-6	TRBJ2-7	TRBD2	CASSPTSGRLSF	TGTGCCAGCAGTCCTACTAGCGGGAGGCTATCTTTC
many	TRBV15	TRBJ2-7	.	CATSRSPRDEQYF	TGTGCCACCAGCAGAAGCCCGAGGGACGAGCAGTACTTC
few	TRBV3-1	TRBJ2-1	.	CASSTPGHSDEQFF	TGTGCCAGCAGCACCCCGGGACACTCGGATGAGCAGTTCTTC
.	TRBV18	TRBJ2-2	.	CASSPSGARTGELFF	TGTGCCAGCTCACCATCTGGGGCGAGGACCGGGGAGCTGTTTTTT
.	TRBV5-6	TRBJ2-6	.	CASSLGELRLHVHSGANVLTF	TGTGCCAGCAGCTTGGGAGAATTGCGGCTCCACGTACACTCTGGGGCCAACGTCCTGACTTTC
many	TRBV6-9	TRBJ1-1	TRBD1	CASSGGQGKNTEAFF	TGTGCCAGCAGTGGGGGACAGGGGAAGAACACTGAAGCTTTCTTT
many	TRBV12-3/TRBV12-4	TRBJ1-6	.	CASSLGRTLHF	TGTGCCAGCAGTTTAGGGAGGACCCTCCACTTT
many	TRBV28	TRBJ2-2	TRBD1	CASMGQLNTGELFF	TGTGCCAGCATGGGACAGCTGAACACCGGGGAGCTGTTTTTT
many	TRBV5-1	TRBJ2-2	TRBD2	CASSRSGRDTGELFF	TGCGCCAGCAGCCGTAGCGGGAGGGACACCGGGGAGCTGTTTTTT
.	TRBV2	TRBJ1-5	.	CASNLRPFDNQPQHF	TGTGCCAGCAACCTTCGACCCTTTGACAATCAGCCCCAGCATTTT
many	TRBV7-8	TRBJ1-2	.	CASGALVGEGDGYTF	TGTGCCAGCGGGGCCTTGGTAGGGGAGGGCGATGGCTACACCTTC
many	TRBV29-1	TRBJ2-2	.	CSVDPANTGELFF	TGCAGCGTTGACCCCGCGAACACCGGGGAGCTGTTTTTT
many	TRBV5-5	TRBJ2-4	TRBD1	CASSLDPGRGIAKNIQYF	TGTGCCAGCAGCCTCGACCCGGGCAGGGGGATAGCCAAAAACATTCAGTACTTC
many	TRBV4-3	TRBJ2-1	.	CASSQDRTSRSYNEQFF	TGCGCCAGCAGCCAAGATCGCACGTCCCGCTCCTACAATGAGCAGTTCTTC
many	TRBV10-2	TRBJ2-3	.	CASSAGTSADTQYF	TGCGCCAGCAGCGCGGGAACATCTGCAGATACGCAGTATTTT
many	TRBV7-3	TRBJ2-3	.	CASSFTATDTQYF	TGTGCCAGCAGCTTTACCGCCACAGATACGCAGTATTTT
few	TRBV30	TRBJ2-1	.	CAWSVLGSGNEQFF	TGTGCCTGGAGTGTACTTGGGAGTGGCAATGAGCAGTTCTTC
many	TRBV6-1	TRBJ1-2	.	CASSEWVYYGYTF	TGTGCCAGCAGTGAATGGGTCTACTATGGCTACACCTTC
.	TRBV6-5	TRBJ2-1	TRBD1	CASSYEGAGEQCF	TGTGCCAGCAGTTACGAGGGGGCGGGTGAGCAGTGCTTC
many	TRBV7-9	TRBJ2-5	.	CASSRGSQQETQYF	TGTGCCAGCAGCCGAGGCTCACAGCAAGAGACCCAGTACTTC
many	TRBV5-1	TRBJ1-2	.	CASSLTDDYGYTF	TGCGCCAGCAGCTTGACAGACGACTATGGCTACACCTTC
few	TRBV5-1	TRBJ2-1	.	CASNQGAGTRFF	TGCGCCAGCAACCAAGGGGCAGGGACACGGTTCTTC
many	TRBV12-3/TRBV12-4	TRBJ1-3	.	CASSQDNSRNTIYF	TGTGCCAGCAGTCAGGACAACTCAAGAAACACCATATATTTT
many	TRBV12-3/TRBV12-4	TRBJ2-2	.	CASSRDNGELFF	TGTGCCAGCAGTCGGGACAACGGGGAGCTGTTTTTT
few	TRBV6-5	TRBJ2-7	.	CASSYSSGPSYEQYF	TGTGCCAGCAGTTACTCGTCGGGCCCTTCCTACGAGCAGTACTTC
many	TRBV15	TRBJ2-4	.	CATSSPQVSDIQYF	TGTGCCACCAGCAGTCCACAGGTTTCGGACATTCAGTACTTC
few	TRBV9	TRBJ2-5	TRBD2	CASSEGRTSGRSETQYF	TGTGCCAGCAGCGAGGGGCGGACTAGCGGGAGGTCTGAGACCCAGTACTTC
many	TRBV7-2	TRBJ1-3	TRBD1	CASSSRQGLGNTIYF	TGTGCCAGCAGCTCACGACAGGGCCTTGGAAACACCATATATTTT
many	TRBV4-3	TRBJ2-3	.	CASSRRVFGTDTQYF	TGCGCCAGCAGCCGTAGAGTTTTTGGCACAGATACGCAGTATTTT
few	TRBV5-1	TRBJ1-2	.	CASSLNEGRGYGYTF	TGCGCCAGCAGCTTGAACGAGGGACGGGGCTATGGCTACACCTTC
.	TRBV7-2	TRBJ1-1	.	CASSLAGNLNTEAFF	TGTGCCAGCAGCTTAGCGGGCAACCTGAACACTGAAGCTTTCTTT
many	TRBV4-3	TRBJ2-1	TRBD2	CASSRTSDYNEQFF	TGCGCCAGCAGCCGGACTAGCGATTACAATGAGCAGTTCTTC
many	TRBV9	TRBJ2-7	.	CASSVVGTSGYEQYF	TGTGCCAGCAGCGTAGTAGGGACCAGTGGTTACGAGCAGTACTTC
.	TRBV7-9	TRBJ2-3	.	CASSNYKSDTQYF	TGTGCCAGCAGCAACTATAAGTCCGATACGCAGTATTTT
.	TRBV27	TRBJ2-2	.	CASSLWRQTENTGELFF	TGTGCCAGCAGTTTATGGAGGCAGACTGAGAACACCGGGGAGCTGTTTTTT
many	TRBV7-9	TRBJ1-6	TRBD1	CASSLAGQVNSPLHF	TGTGCCAGCAGCTTAGCCGGACAGGTGAATTCACCCCTCCACTTT
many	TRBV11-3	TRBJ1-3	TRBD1	CASSPGQGPGNTIYF	TGTGCCAGCAGCCCAGGACAGGGCCCCGGAAACACCATATATTTT
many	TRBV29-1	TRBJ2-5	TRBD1	CSGAGQEETQYF	TGCAGCGGGGCCGGACAGGAGGAGACCCAGTACTTC
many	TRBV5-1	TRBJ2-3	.	CASSSQGFRGDTQYF	TGCGCCAGCAGCTCGCAGGGTTTTAGGGGAGATACGCAGTATTTT
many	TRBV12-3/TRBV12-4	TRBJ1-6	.	CASSPQAVGSPLHF	TGTGCCAGCAGTCCCCAAGCTGTAGGGTCACCCCTCCACTTT
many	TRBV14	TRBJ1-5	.	CASSATDRTPQHF	TGTGCCAGCAGCGCTACCGACAGGACTCCCCAGCATTTT
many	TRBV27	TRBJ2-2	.	CASSIPGLQNTGELFF	TGTGCCAGCAGTATCCCGGGACTGCAGAACACCGGGGAGCTGTTTTTT